These 17 T cell receptor beta chains came from one sample sequenced in a study of blood T cell repertoires in COVID-19 (TCRdb year 2020). The protocol used for the library was the immunoSEQ multiplex PCR assay. TCRdb took over this immuneACCESS table, retaining in-frame rearrangements with V and J assigned. Such tables are incomplete; in checked studies, under half of the missing clones stem from an unresolved V gene, and the remainder is unexplained. The sample table lists fewer than 350,000 clones, around nine tenths of them with a count of one. The ten largest clonotypes hold roughly 6.3% of the sample. The sequenced material came from PBMCs or T cells enriched from blood (not recorded which). The receptors were gathered from a woman aged 40 to 50 who had recovered from COVID-19.

This clone was seen more than once but under ten times. The chain links TRBV2 to TRBJ1-5, with D possibly being TRBD1 (6 bases). Germline CDR1 and CDR2: SNHLY and FYNNEI. CDR3 length: 16 amino acids. The V and J ends lost 6 bases and 9 bases respectively, with 24 bases between them. CDR3 residues: CASRDHGTPYTPPQHF. The CDR3 DNA sequence: TGTGCCAGCAGAGACCACGGGACACCCTACACCCCGCCCCAGCATTTT.

This chain uses TRBV7-9 with TRBJ1-1; 9 bases line up with TRBD1. The CDR3 runs to 15 residues. Germline V gene lookup returns CDR1 SEHNR and CDR2 FQNEAQ (reference sequence). V was pared by 5 bases and J by 6 bases, with 10 bases of the junction left unmatched. CDR3 nucleotides: TGTGCCAGCAGCAGGGCGGGACAGGGCCCTCCTGAAGCTTTCTTT. Translating gives CASSRAGQGPPEAFF.

The chain uses TRBV10-2 and TRBJ2-4; tentative D call: TRBD1 (5 bases). CDR3 length: 17 amino acids. CDR1 is WSHSY, CDR2 SAAADI, per germline. Trimming pared 8 bases from V and 0 bases from J, leaving 20 bases between. The CDR3: CASHDRGEILAKNIQYF. In DNA, the CDR3 is TGCGCCAGCCACGACAGAGGAGAGATCCTAGCCAAAAACATTCAGTACTTC.

The genes are TRBV5-1 and TRBJ1-4; 8 bases fit TRBD1. Trimming at V came to 4 bases and at J to 8 bases, leaving 16 bases not matched to a gene. Germline V lookup: CDR1 SGHRS, CDR2 YFSETQ. CDR3 size: 17 residues. CDR3 protein: CASSPTPRTGKNEKLFF. The CDR3 DNA reads TGCGCCAGCAGCCCCACCCCTCGGACAGGGAAAAACGAAAAACTGTTTTTT.

The chain links TRBV4-2 to TRBJ2-1, with TRBD2 matching over 13 bases. The CDR3 runs to 15 residues. The junction had 2 bases not matched to a gene; V was cut back by 4 bases and J by 5 bases. Germline lookup yields CDR1 LGHNA and CDR2 YNFKEQ. CDR3 in amino acids: CASSLGLAGNNEQFF. The CDR3 DNA follows: TGTGCCAGCAGCCTGGGACTAGCGGGGAACAATGAGCAGTTCTTC.

V is TRBV28 and J is TRBJ1-4; 8 positions match TRBD1. The ends lost 5 bases at V and 7 bases at J; junction bases unmatched: 3. This CDR3 comprises 13 residues. The V gene's germline CDR1 is MDHEN and CDR2 SYDVKM. CDR3 sequence: CASSTQGAEKLFF. CDR3 DNA: TGTGCCAGCAGTACGCAGGGGGCTGAAAAACTGTTTTTT.

The V and J genes are TRBV7-2 and TRBJ2-1; 10 bases fit TRBD2. Trimming removed 1 base from V and 6 bases from J; junction bases left unmatched: 6. This CDR3 comprises 16 residues. Per germline, CDR1 SGHTA and CDR2 FQGNSA. CDR3 DNA: TGTGCCAGCAGCTTAGGGAGCGGGAGGGAATCCAATGAGCAGTTCTTC. It encodes CASSLGSGRESNEQFF.

The genes are TRBV27 and TRBJ1-1; TRBD1 might be the D (6 bases). This CDR3 contains 13 residues. The V end was cut by 6 bases, the J end by 7 bases, with 15 bases between. Germline CDR1 and CDR2: MNHEY and SMNVEV (reference sequence). CDR3 bases: TGTGCCAGCAGCCAGGGGCAGGGCCTTGAAGCTTTCTTT. The encoded protein is CASSQGQGLEAFF.

V and J are TRBV24-1 and TRBJ2-1; TRBD1 agrees at 11 bases. The CDR3 length is 15 residues. The germline V gene has CDR1 KGHDR and CDR2 SFDVKD. With V trimmed by 5 bases and J by 5 bases, 4 bases remained unmatched. CDR3 nucleotides: TGTGCCACCAGTGCCCGGGGACAGGGGGACAATGAGCAGTTCTTC. Residues: CATSARGQGDNEQFF.

The rearrangement uses TRBV9 and TRBJ2-1, with 10 bases fitting TRBD2. Trimming at V came to 3 bases and at J to 6 bases, leaving 3 bases not matched to a gene. CDR3 length: 14 residues. CDR1 is SGDLS, CDR2 YYNGEE, per germline. CDR3 loop: CASSERGGFNEQFF. The CDR3 bases are TGTGCCAGCAGCGAGCGGGGGGGATTCAATGAGCAGTTCTTC.

The CDR3: CASSTGTGPPGNTEAFF. Here the CDR3 DNA reads TGTGCCAGCAGTACCGGGACAGGGCCCCCGGGGAACACTGAAGCTTTCTTT. The chain has TRBV25-1 and TRBJ1-1; 9 bases are shared with TRBD1. V dropped 5 bases and J dropped 1; count of bases not matched to a gene: 11. There are 17 residues in the CDR3. CDR1 is MGHDK, CDR2 SYGVNS, per germline.

This rearrangement joins TRBV10-1 to TRBJ2-2; D remains unclear. This CDR3 region has 13 residues. Trimming pared 3 bases from V and 5 bases from J, leaving 7 bases between. Germline CDR1 WNHNN, CDR2 SYGVQD (reference sequence). The DNA for the CDR3 is TGCGCCAGCAGTGAACGGTTTACCGGGGAGCTGTTTTTT. Protein sequence: CASSERFTGELFF.

The rearrangement links TRBV7-2 to TRBJ1-2, with D maybe TRBD1 (6 bases). Germline values: CDR1 SGHTA, CDR2 FQGNSA. The CDR3 has 16 residues. V lost 4 bases and J lost 0, with 15 bases in between. CDR3 loop: CASSSHGTLPNYGYTF. The DNA for the CDR3 is TGTGCCAGCAGCTCACACGGGACACTACCTAACTATGGCTACACCTTC.

This clone appeared a single time. V usage is TRBV11-2 and J usage is TRBJ2-1; 7 nucleotides match TRBD2. This CDR3 has 16 amino acids. Trimming at V came to 5 bases and at J to 4 bases, leaving 11 bases not matched to a gene. Germline V gives CDR1 SGHAT, CDR2 FQNNGV. The CDR3 spells CASSLSRGLLYNEQFF. The DNA of the CDR3 is TGTGCCAGCAGCCTCAGTAGGGGACTATTATACAATGAGCAGTTCTTC.

The V gene is TRBV7-8, the J gene TRBJ2-7, with D possibly matching TRBD2 (6 bases). This CDR3 contains 15 residues. Germline CDR1 and CDR2: SGHVS and FQNEAQ. The V end was cut by 2 bases, the J end by 4 bases, with 15 bases between. CDR3 in DNA: TGTGCCAGCAGCTTAATATTGGGGGGTGCTTACGAGCAGTACTTC. Its translation: CASSLILGGAYEQYF.

This chain joins TRBV2 and TRBJ2-7; D perhaps matches TRBD2 (5 bases). With 1 base removed from V and 5 bases from J, the gap between germline ends came to 9 bases. The CDR3 runs to 13 residues. Germline V gene lookup returns CDR1 SNHLY and CDR2 FYNNEI. The CDR3 loop reads CASSEGARDEQYF. DNA for the CDR3: TGTGCCAGCAGTGAAGGTGCGAGGGACGAGCAGTACTTC. Combining the CDR3 with reference TRBV2 and TRBJ2-7 gives the whole variable domain EPEVTQTPSHQVTQMGQEVILRCVPISNHLYFYWYRQILGQKVEFLVSFYNNEISEKSEIFDDQFSVERPDGSNFTLKIRSTKLEDSAMYFCASSEGARDEQYFGPGTRLTVT.

The chain uses TRBV19 and TRBJ1-1, with TRBD1 as a possible D gene (5 bases). The CDR3 consists of 14 residues. Germline CDR1 reads LNHDA; CDR2 reads SQIVND (reference sequence). Deletions cut 1 base from V and 2 bases from J, with 8 bases between. CDR3 coding DNA: TGTGCCAGTAGTATAGGACAGATTAACACTGAAGCTTTCTTT. This gives the protein CASSIGQINTEAFF.